This entry features one T cell receptor beta chain sequence. What antigen it recognizes has not been identified. The input lacks base qualities; no much larger clone sits a single base away. TCRbeta CDR3 regions were amplified from genomic DNA using the immunoSEQ Assay, a bias-controlled multiplex PCR. Concerning the study's data processing: The number of nucleated cells in each sample was estimated from the amplification of reference gene primers within the assay. To quantify the absolute abundance of each unique TCRbeta CDR3 rearrangement, sequence reads were collapsed and filtered. For each sample, productive Simpson clonality was calculated by taking the square root of Simpson's diversity index across productive rearrangements. Sourced from immuneACCESS, this table was stored by TCRdb with only in-frame sequences that have V and J called. A share of the clones is absent; for the studies checked, an unresolved V gene accounts for under half, and the remainder has no known explanation. The D gene and trimming were derived from the DNA, and the V and J assignments and clone size from that table. The sample records about 59,000 clones, roughly 80% of which are singletons. Roughly 12% of the sample comes from the top ten.

Collaborating institutions collected whole blood in K2EDTA tubes following their own protocols. Collaborator samples were shipped for TCRbeta analysis as frozen whole blood, isolated PBMCs, or DNA extracted from either sample type. The CDR3 contains 16 residues, cysteine and phenylalanine counted. Left in the record is the CDR3 DNA by itself, 48 bases read in frame from the first base. CDR1 is given as SGHTS and CDR2 as YDEGEE, both from the germline V gene. Germline trimming: 4 bases from V, 5 bases from J; junction bases outside gene matches: 5. This sample was taken from a study of blood T cell repertoires in COVID-19 (dated by TCRdb to 2020 to 2022). Notes on the research overall: Samples covering the acute and convalescent phases of COVID-19 were provided by collaborators in the United States, Italy and Spain. Samples were obtained from the ongoing ImmuneRACE study (first 160 participants) and from 1,254 subjects provided by 6 global collaborators. Sample metadata almost always included a de-identified subject ID, COVID-19 status, age in years and sex. The repertoires were made available in a free public database intended to serve as a resource for research on the immune response to SARS-CoV-2. The prospective study material was composed of cDNA or gDNA derived from T cells, B-cell-depleted T cells, or PBMCs. Where HLA class I and class II types were available, the types were taken from metadata supplied by the sample provider, not from assay-based typing. The dataset comprised deeply sampled blood TCRbeta repertoires from subjects exposed to, actively infected with, or recovered from COVID-19. Points the paper makes about the study in general: The quantity of clinical and demographic metadata differed by source and by participant and was supplied without curation.

In this chain, TRBV5-8 is recombined with TRBJ1-6, with 11 central nucleotides matching TRBD1. The receptor's source is an elderly man with acute or convalescent COVID-19. The material sequenced was peripheral blood. This receptor carries the CDR3 CASSPDRGRDNSPLHF. The bases are TGTGCCAGCAGCCCGGACAGGGGGCGGGATAATTCACCCCTCCACTTT.